The rows below give T cell receptor beta chains drawn from one sample of a study of shared clonotypes between healthy human individuals. TCRdb's copy holds only in-frame clones and misses some; the assay was immunoSEQ multiplex PCR. The data show approximately 810,000 clones, with 90% to 95% seen just once and approximately 25% held by the top ten. The sample taken for sequencing was naive CD8+ T cells sorted from blood. These receptors were taken from a man younger than 45 in good health. Each CDR3 is given with its conserved first and last residue. Each record gives: D gene, clone size, V gene, J gene, CDR3 DNA, CDR3 protein. The D gene is left open where the match is weak. Clone size is given for some rows only: seen once, a few or many times, or a class if the clone is expanded.

TRBD2	.	TRBV6-5	TRBJ2-7	TGTGCCAGCAGTCGGGGGGACTACGAGCAGTACTTC	CASSRGDYEQYF
TRBD2	.	TRBV19	TRBJ2-1	TGTGCCAGTACTAGCGGGAGACGCAATGAGCAGTTCTTC	CASTSGRRNEQFF
.	few	TRBV30	TRBJ2-7	TGTGCCTGGAGTTCCCGAACTGGTGAGCAGTACTTC	CAWSSRTGEQYF
TRBD1	.	TRBV6-6	TRBJ2-7	TGTGCCAGCACCCTAGACAGGGGCGAGCAGTACTTC	CASTLDRGEQYF
.	once	TRBV29-1	TRBJ2-3	TGCAGCGTTGAACCAGCGGACACCACAGATACGCAGTATTTT	CSVEPADTTDTQYF
TRBD1	.	TRBV5-4	TRBJ2-2	TGTGCCAGCAGCCACGACTTGTCAGGGGGCACCGGGGAGCTGTTTTTT	CASSHDLSGGTGELFF
.	.	TRBV2	TRBJ2-7	TGTGCCTCCCGGGACGGAATCTACGAGCAGTACTTC	CASRDGIYEQYF
TRBD1	.	TRBV5-1	TRBJ1-1	TGCGCCAGCAGCTTGGGGGACAGGGAGTCTCTGAACACTGAAGCTTTCTTT	CASSLGDRESLNTEAFF
TRBD2	.	TRBV14	TRBJ2-7	TGTGCCAGCAGCCAAGAGAGGCGGGAGGGGTCCTACGAGCAGTACTTC	CASSQERREGSYEQYF
.	.	TRBV11-2	TRBJ2-5	TGTGCCAGCAGCCCGCGGGGGACCCAGTACTTC	CASSPRGTQYF
.	.	TRBV6-6	TRBJ2-1	TGTGCCAGCAGGCCTACTCTCACTAGCTACAATGAGCAGTTCTTC	CASRPTLTSYNEQFF
TRBD2	.	TRBV6-1	TRBJ2-1	TGTGCCAGCAGTGAACTAGCGGCCTACGAGGAGCAGTTCTTC	CASSELAAYEEQFF
TRBD1	.	TRBV5-1	TRBJ2-7	TGCGCCAGCAGCTTCGGACAGGGAACCTACGAGCAGTACTTC	CASSFGQGTYEQYF
.	.	TRBV7-9	TRBJ1-2	TGTGCCAGCAGTAGTGCGGGGGTTCATGGCTACACCTTC	CASSSAGVHGYTF
.	.	TRBV7-8	TRBJ1-5	TGTGCCAGCAGCTTAGCAGGGTCCGGCAATCAGCCCCAGCATTTT	CASSLAGSGNQPQHF
.	.	TRBV7-2	TRBJ2-2	TGTGCCAGCAGCCCGATTCTATACACCGGGGAGCTGTTTTTT	CASSPILYTGELFF
.	once	TRBV18	TRBJ2-1	TGTGCCAGCTTACCACTGGGTGTCCCTTACAATGAGCAGTTCTTC	CASLPLGVPYNEQFF
TRBD1	.	TRBV4-1	TRBJ1-4	TGCGCCAGCAGCCCCCAAGGGGGGACAGGGGAGGAAAAACTGTTTTTT	CASSPQGGTGEEKLFF
.	.	TRBV28	TRBJ2-2	TGTGCCAGCACCGACTTCGGGACCAGTTCTAACACCGGGGAGCTGTTTTTT	CASTDFGTSSNTGELFF
.	.	TRBV29-1	TRBJ2-7	TGCAGCGTTGTAGGGGAGAACGAGCAGTACTTC	CSVVGENEQYF
.	.	TRBV2	TRBJ2-7	TGTGCCAGCAGTGGGGGACGGAACGAGCAGTACTTC	CASSGGRNEQYF
.	.	TRBV5-1	TRBJ1-1	TGCGCCAGCAGCTTGGGTACTAGCACTGAAGCTTTCTTT	CASSLGTSTEAFF
TRBD1	few	TRBV18	TRBJ1-1	TGTGCCAGCTCACCGAAATATCTGGGACAGGGGGACACTGAAGCTTTCTTT	CASSPKYLGQGDTEAFF
TRBD2	.	TRBV11-2	TRBJ2-7	TGTGCCAGCAGCTCCCGACTAGCGATCTCCTACGAGCAGTACTTC	CASSSRLAISYEQYF
TRBD1	.	TRBV27	TRBJ2-7	TGTGCCAGCAGTTCCCAGGGGGAAGACGAGCAGTACTTC	CASSSQGEDEQYF
.	.	TRBV5-1	TRBJ2-7	TGCGCCAGCAGCTTGACAGGGACCGAGCAGTACTTC	CASSLTGTEQYF
.	.	TRBV4-3	TRBJ1-3	TGCGCCAGCAGCCAAGAGAACAGGCCGAGCTCTGGAAACACCATATATTTT	CASSQENRPSSGNTIYF
.	.	TRBV18	TRBJ2-1	TGTGCCAGCTCACCTGAGATCTCCCTCTACAATGAGCAGTTCTTC	CASSPEISLYNEQFF
.	.	TRBV18	TRBJ2-7	TGTGCCAGCTCACCATACAGGGACGAGCAGTACTTC	CASSPYRDEQYF